The 3 T cell receptor beta chains below come from one sample, sequenced in a study of cytomegalovirus exposure and HLA in healthy donors (dated by TCRdb to about 2017). The library was generated by the immunoSEQ multiplex PCR assay. For the multiplex PCR, a mixture combining 60 forward primers for TCR Vbeta segments and 13 reverse primers for TCR Jbeta segments was used. What TCRdb holds here is the immuneACCESS table cut down to in-frame rearrangements. Part of the clones is not present; checked against another copy, under half of the missing clones reflect an unresolved V gene, and the others are unexplained. The sample table contains 150,000 to 200,000 clones; only one count was recorded for roughly four fifths of them. Of the sample, about 1% falls within the top ten clones. The sample taken for sequencing was PBMCs. Receptor source: a woman between 40 and 55 years old in good health and CMV-seronegative.

The chain employs TRBV5-1 and TRBJ1-1, with a possible D match to TRBD1 (6 bases). The CDR3 sequence is 15 residues long. V lost 0 bases to trimming and J lost 4 bases, with 13 bases between them. Germline V gives CDR1 SGHRS, CDR2 YFSETQ. The CDR3 region has the DNA TGCGCCAGCAGCTTGGTTATGGGGGCGGGCACTGAAGCTTTCTTT. Amino acid sequence: CASSLVMGAGTEAFF.

The chain joins TRBV5-1 to TRBJ2-2, with D maybe TRBD1 (6 bases). V lost 2 bases, J lost 2 bases, and 19 bases lay in between. The CDR3 extends over 18 amino acids. Germline CDR1 and CDR2: SGHRS and YFSETQ. CDR3 bases: TGCGCCAGCAGCTTATTCCCCCGGGACATGCGTAACACCGGGGAGCTGTTTTTT. Encoded protein: CASSLFPRDMRNTGELFF.

The chain couples TRBV6-6 to TRBJ2-7; D remains unclear. The CDR3 is 16 amino acids. CDR1 MNHNY and CDR2 SVGAGI come from the germline V gene (reference sequence). With 0 bases removed from V and 2 bases from J, the gap between germline ends came to 14 bases. CDR3 in amino acids: CASSYSNEVVTYEQYF. CDR3 in DNA: TGTGCCAGCAGTTACTCGAACGAGGTAGTCACCTACGAGCAGTACTTC.